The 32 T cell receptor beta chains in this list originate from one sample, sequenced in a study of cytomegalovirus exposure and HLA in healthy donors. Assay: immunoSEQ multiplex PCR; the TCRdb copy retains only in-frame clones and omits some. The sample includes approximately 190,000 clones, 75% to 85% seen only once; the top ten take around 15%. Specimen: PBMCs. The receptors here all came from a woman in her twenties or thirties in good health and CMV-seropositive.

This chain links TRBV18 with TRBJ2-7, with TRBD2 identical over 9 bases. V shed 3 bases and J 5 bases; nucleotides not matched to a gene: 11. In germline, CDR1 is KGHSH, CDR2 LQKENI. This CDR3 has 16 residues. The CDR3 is CASSPLSLAGAHEQYF. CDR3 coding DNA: TGTGCCAGCTCACCCTTATCCTTAGCGGGAGCCCACGAGCAGTACTTC.

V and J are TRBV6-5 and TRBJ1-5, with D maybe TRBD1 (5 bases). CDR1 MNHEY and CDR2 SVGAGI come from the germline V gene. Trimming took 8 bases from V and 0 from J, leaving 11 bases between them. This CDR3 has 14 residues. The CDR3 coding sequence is TGTGCCAGCCGGGACTCCCATAGCAATCAGCCCCAGCATTTT. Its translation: CASRDSHSNQPQHF.

The CDR3 sequence: CASSAGRDYEQYF. The DNA of the CDR3 is TGTGCCAGCAGTGCCGGCAGGGACTACGAGCAGTACTTC. The chain combines TRBV25-1 with TRBJ2-7; D might be TRBD1 (5 bases). The CDR3 length is 13 residues. With 4 bases removed from V and 3 bases from J, the gap between germline ends came to 10 bases. Per the germline V gene, CDR1 is MGHDK and CDR2 is SYGVNS.

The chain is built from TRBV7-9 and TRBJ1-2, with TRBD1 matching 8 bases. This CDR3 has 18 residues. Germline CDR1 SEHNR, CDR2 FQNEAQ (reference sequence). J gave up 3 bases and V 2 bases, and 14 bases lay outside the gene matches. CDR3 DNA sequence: TGTGCCAGCAGCTTAAGAGACAGGGGCACCTTATCAGACTATGGCTACACCTTC. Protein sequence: CASSLRDRGTLSDYGYTF.

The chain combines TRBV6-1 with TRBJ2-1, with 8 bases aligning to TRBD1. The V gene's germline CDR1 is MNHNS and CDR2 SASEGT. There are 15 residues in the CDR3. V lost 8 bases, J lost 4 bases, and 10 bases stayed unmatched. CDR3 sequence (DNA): TGTGCCAGCGCAACGCAGGGGGCGTTATACAATGAGCAGTTCTTC. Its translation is CASATQGALYNEQFF.

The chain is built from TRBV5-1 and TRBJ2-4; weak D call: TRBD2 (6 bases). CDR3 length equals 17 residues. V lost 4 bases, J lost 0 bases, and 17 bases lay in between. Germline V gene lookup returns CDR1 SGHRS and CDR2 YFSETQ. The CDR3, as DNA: TGCGCCAGCAGCGCGGGACCCCGGACCCTAGCCAAAAACATTCAGTACTTC. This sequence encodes CASSAGPRTLAKNIQYF.

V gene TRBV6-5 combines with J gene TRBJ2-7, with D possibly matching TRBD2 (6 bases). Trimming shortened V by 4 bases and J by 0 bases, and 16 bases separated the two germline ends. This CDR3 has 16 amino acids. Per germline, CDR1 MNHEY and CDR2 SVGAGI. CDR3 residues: CASSSGGRRSSYEQYF. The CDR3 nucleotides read TGTGCCAGCAGTTCTGGGGGGAGAAGGAGCTCCTACGAGCAGTACTTC.

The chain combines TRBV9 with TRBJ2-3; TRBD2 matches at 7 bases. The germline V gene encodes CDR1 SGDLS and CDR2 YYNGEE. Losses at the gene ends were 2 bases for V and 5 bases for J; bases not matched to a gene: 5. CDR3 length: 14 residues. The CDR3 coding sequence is TGTGCCAGCAGCGTTCTGGGGGAGGGAGATACGCAGTATTTT. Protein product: CASSVLGEGDTQYF. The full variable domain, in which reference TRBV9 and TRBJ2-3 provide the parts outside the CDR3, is DSGVTQTPKHLITATGQRVTLRCSPRSGDLSVYWYQQSLDQGLQFLIQYYNGEERAKGNILERFSAQQFPDLHSELNLSSLELGDSALYFCASSVLGEGDTQYFGPGTRLTVL.

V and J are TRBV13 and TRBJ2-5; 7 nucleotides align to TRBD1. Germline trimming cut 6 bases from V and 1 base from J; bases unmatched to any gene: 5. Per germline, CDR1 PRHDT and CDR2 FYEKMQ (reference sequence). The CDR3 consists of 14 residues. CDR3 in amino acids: CASRQGTVQETQYF. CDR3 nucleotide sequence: TGTGCCAGCAGACAAGGGACAGTCCAAGAGACCCAGTACTTC.

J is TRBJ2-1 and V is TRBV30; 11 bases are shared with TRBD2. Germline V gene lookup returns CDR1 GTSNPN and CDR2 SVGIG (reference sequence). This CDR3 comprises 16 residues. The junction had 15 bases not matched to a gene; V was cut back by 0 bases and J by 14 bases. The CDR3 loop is CAWSVHVTSGSSVKFF. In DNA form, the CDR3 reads TGTGCCTGGAGTGTTCACGTCACTAGCGGGAGTTCTGTTAAGTTCTTC. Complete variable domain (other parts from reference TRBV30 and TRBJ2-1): SQTIHQWPATLVQPVGSPLSLECTVEGTSNPNLYWYRQAAGRGLQLLFYSVGIGQISSEVPQNLSASRPQDRQFILSSKKLLLSDSGFYLCAWSVHVTSGSSVKFFGPGTRLTVL.

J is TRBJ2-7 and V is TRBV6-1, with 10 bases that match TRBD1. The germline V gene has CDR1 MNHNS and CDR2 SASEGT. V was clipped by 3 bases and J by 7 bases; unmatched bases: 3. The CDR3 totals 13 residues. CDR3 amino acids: CASSEGTGDEQYF. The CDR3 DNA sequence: TGTGCCAGCAGTGAGGGGACAGGGGATGAGCAGTACTTC.

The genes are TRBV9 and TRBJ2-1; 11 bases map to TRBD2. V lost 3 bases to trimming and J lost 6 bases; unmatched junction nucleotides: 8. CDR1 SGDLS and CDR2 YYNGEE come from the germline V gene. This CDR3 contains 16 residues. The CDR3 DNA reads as TGTGCCAGCAGCGCTCCGGGACTAGCGGTATCCAATGAGCAGTTCTTC. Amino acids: CASSAPGLAVSNEQFF.

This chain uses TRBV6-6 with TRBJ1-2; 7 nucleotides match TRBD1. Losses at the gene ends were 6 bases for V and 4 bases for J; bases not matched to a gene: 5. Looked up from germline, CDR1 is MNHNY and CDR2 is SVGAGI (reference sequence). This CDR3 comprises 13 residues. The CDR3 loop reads CASRQGTAYGYTF. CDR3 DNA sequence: TGTGCCAGCAGACAAGGGACAGCCTATGGCTACACCTTC.

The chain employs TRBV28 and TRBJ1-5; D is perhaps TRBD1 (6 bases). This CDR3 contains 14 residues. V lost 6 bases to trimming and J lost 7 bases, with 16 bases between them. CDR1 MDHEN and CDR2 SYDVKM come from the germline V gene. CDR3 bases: TGTGCCAGCAGCGTAACAGGGTTGAGCCAGCCCCAGCATTTT. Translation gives CASSVTGLSQPQHF.

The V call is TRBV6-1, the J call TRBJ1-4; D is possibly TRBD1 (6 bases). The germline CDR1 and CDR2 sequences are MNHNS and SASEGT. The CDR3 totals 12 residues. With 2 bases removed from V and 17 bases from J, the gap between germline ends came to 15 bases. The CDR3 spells CASSENRVGPFF. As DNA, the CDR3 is TGTGCCAGCAGTGAAAACAGGGTCGGTCCTTTTTTT.

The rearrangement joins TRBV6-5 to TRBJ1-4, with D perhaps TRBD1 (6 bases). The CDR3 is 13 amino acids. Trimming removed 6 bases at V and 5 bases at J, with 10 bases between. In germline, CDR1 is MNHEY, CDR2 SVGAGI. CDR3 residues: CASRQQGNEKLFF. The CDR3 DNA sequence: TGTGCCAGCAGGCAACAGGGAAATGAAAAACTGTTTTTT.

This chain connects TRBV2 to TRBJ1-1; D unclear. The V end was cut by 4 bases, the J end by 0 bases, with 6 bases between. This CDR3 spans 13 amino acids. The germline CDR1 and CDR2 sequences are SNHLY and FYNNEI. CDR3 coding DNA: TGTGCCAGCAGTGGGCAGATGAACACTGAAGCTTTCTTT. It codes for CASSGQMNTEAFF.

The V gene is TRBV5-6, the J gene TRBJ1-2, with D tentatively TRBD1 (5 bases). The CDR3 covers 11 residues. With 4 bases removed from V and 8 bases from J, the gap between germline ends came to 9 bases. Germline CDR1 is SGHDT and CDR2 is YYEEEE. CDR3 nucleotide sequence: TGTGCCAGCAGCGGGACTTGGGGCTACACCTTC. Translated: CASSGTWGYTF.

CDR3 residues: CSVSQGADQPQHF. CDR3 coding DNA: TGCAGCGTTTCTCAGGGGGCCGATCAGCCCCAGCATTTT. The chain carries TRBV29-1 and TRBJ1-5; 8 positions match TRBD1. Losses at the gene ends were 5 bases for V and 5 bases for J; bases not matched to a gene: 5. The CDR3 spans 13 residues. Germline V gene data show CDR1 as SQVTM and CDR2 as ANQGSEA.

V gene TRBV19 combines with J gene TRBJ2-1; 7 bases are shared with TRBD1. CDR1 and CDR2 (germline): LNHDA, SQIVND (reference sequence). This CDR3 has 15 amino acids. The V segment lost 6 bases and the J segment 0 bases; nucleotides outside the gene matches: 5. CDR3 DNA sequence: TGTGCCAGTAGGCCGACAGGGAGCTCCTACAATGAGCAGTTCTTC. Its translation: CASRPTGSSYNEQFF.

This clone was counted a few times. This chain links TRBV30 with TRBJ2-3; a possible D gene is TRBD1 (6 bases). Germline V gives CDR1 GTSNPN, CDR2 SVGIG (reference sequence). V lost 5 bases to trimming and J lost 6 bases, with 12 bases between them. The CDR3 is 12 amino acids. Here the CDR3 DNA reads TGTGCCTGGGCCGGGACAACCGATACGCAGTATTTT. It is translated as CAWAGTTDTQYF.

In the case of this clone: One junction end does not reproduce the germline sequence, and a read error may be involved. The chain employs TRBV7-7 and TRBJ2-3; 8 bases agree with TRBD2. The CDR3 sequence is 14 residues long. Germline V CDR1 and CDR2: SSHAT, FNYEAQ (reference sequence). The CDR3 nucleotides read TGTGCTAGCAGCAGCGGGAGTAGGGTCGATACGCAGTATTTT. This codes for CASSSGSRVDTQYF.

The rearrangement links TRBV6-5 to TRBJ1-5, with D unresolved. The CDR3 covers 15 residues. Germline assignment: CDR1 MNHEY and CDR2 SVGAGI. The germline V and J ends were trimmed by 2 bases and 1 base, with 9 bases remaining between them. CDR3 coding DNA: TGTGCCAGCAGTTACAACGGGGAGAGCAATCAGCCCCAGCATTTT. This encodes CASSYNGESNQPQHF.

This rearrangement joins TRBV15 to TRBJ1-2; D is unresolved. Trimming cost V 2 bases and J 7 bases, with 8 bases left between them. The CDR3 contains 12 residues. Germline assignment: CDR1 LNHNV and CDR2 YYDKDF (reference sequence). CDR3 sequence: CATSRSVGGYTF. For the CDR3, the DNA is TGTGCCACCAGCAGATCCGTCGGTGGCTACACCTTC.

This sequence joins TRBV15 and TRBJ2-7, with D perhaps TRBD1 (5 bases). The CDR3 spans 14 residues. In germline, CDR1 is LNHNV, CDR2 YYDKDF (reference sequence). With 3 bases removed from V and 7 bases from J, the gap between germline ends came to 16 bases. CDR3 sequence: CATSSPGSTGEQYF. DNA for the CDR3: TGTGCCACCAGCAGTCCAGGGTCTACGGGTGAGCAGTACTTC.

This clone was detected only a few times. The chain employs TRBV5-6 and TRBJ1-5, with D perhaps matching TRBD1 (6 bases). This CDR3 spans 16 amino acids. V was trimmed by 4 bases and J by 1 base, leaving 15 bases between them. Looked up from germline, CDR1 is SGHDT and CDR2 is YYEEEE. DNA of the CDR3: TGTGCCAGCAGCCTCTTGTCAGGGGCCAGCAATCAGCCCCAGCATTTT. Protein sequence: CASSLLSGASNQPQHF.

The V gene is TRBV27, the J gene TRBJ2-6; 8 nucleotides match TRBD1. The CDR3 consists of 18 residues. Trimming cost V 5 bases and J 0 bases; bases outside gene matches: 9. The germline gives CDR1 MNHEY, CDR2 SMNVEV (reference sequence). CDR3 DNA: TGTGCCAGCAGTGAAGACAGGGGAAGATTCTCTGGGGCCAACGTCCTGACTTTC. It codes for CASSEDRGRFSGANVLTF.

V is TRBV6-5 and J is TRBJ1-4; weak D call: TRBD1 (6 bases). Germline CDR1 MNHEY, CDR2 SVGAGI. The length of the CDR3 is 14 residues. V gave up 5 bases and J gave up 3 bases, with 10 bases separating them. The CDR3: CASSRGGSNEKLFF. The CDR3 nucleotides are TGTGCCAGCAGTCGAGGGGGTTCTAATGAAAAACTGTTTTTT.

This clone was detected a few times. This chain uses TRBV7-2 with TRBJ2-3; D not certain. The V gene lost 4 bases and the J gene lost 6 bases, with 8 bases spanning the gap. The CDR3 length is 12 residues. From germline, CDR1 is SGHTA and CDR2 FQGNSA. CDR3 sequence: CASSSLRDTQYF. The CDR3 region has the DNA TGTGCCAGCAGCTCTTTGAGGGATACGCAGTATTTT.

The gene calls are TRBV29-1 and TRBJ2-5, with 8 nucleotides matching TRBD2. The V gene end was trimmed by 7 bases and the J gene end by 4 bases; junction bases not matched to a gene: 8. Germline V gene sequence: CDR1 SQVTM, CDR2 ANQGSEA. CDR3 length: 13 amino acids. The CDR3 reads CSASGRMRETQYF. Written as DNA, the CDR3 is TGCAGCGCGAGCGGGAGAATGAGAGAGACCCAGTACTTC.

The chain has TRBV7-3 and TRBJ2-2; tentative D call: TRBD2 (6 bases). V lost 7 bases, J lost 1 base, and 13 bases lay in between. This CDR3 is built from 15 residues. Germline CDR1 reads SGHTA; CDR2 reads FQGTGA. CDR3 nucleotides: TGTGCCAGCAAATCCGGGACTGGGAACACCGGGGAGCTGTTTTTT. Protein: CASKSGTGNTGELFF.

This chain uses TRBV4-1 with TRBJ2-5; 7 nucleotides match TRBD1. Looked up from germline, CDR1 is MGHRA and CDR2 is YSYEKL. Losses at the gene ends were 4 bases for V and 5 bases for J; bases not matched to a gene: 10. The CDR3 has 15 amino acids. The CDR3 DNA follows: TGCGCCAGCAGCCCCCGGACAGGCTTTGGGGAGACCCAGTACTTC. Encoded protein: CASSPRTGFGETQYF.